This T cell receptor beta chain was sequenced for a study of blood T cell repertoires in COVID-19. On the study more broadly: Samples of COVID-19 (acute and convalescent) were obtained from the United States, Italy and Spain. T cells, B-cell-depleted T cells, or PBMCs supplied cDNA or gDNA.

Per the study methods: From reference gene primer amplification, estimates of nucleated cell counts were derived. Profiled with immunoSEQ multiplex PCR; TCRdb holds only in-frame clones, not every one. That table furnishes V, J and clone size, whereas the DNA furnished D and trimming. The data show over 75,000 clones, approximately 85% seen once. V was pared by 4 bases and J by 5 bases, with 8 bases of the junction left unmatched. This CDR3 is built from 16 residues. Germline V gives CDR1 MNHNY, CDR2 SVGAGI (reference sequence). Sequencing was performed on peripheral blood. The clonotype originates from a human donor in a cohort sampled during active COVID-19. V is TRBV6-6 and J is TRBJ2-1, with 10 positions matching TRBD2. CDR3 sequence (DNA): TGTGCCAGCAGTTTCGGGGCTAGCGGGAGACACAATGAGCAGTTCTTC. The encoded protein is CASSFGASGRHNEQFF.